Each of the 10 T cell receptor beta chains below was sequenced from the same sample in a study of blood T cell repertoires in COVID-19. Assay: immunoSEQ multiplex PCR; the TCRdb copy retains only in-frame clones and omits some. The table lists more than 200,000 clones, about 80% of them singletons. The sequencing input was peripheral blood. The source is a man between 50 and 59 years old with active or convalescent COVID-19.

This clone was counted between two and nine times. The chain has TRBV6-5 and TRBJ1-6; D gene uncertain. Germline V gives CDR1 MNHEY, CDR2 SVGAGI. The V end was cut by 5 bases, the J end by 8 bases, with 16 bases between. CDR3 length: 15 amino acids. CDR3 amino acids: CASSRPSLRDSPLHF. CDR3 DNA: TGTGCCAGCAGTCGCCCGAGCCTCCGGGATTCACCCCTCCACTTT.

The rearrangement uses TRBV27 and TRBJ1-2, with D maybe TRBD1 (5 bases). The V and J ends lost 3 bases and 1 base respectively, with 9 bases between them. Germline assignment: CDR1 MNHEY and CDR2 SMNVEV (reference sequence). The CDR3 contains 14 residues. The CDR3 loop reads CASSLWGGNYGYTF. The CDR3 coding sequence is TGTGCCAGCAGTTTGTGGGGGGGTAACTATGGCTACACCTTC.

V and J are TRBV5-6 and TRBJ1-2, with no clear D. The CDR3 has 13 residues. In germline, CDR1 is SGHDT, CDR2 YYEEEE. V was cut by 5 bases and J by 2 bases, with 10 bases left in between. The CDR3 DNA reads TGTGCCAGCAGTCTGCTCAGAAACTATGGCTACACCTTC. Protein sequence: CASSLLRNYGYTF. The full variable domain, completed using reference TRBV5-6 and TRBJ1-2, is DAGVTQSPTHLIKTRGQQVTLRCSPKSGHDTVSWYQQALGQGPQFIFQYYEEEERQRGNFPDRFSGHQFPNYSSELNVNALLLGDSALYLCASSLLRNYGYTFGSGTRLTVV.

This chain links TRBV2 with TRBJ2-4; D is unresolved. Looked up from germline, CDR1 is SNHLY and CDR2 is FYNNEI. The CDR3 runs to 12 residues. The DNA for the CDR3 is TGTGTGGCAGGAAATTGGGAAAACATTCAGTACTTC. Translating it yields CVAGNWENIQYF.

The chain couples TRBV18 to TRBJ2-2; 9 bases line up with TRBD1. Per germline, CDR1 KGHSH and CDR2 LQKENI. This CDR3 contains 15 residues. The trim removed 4 bases at V and 3 bases at J, leaving 3 bases unmatched. CDR3 region: CASSQQGADTGELFF. DNA of the CDR3: TGTGCCAGCTCACAACAGGGGGCAGACACCGGGGAGCTGTTTTTT.

V gene TRBV24-1 combines with J gene TRBJ1-1, with D unresolved. Germline-derived CDR1 and CDR2 are KGHDR and SFDVKD. V was trimmed by 5 bases and J by 6 bases, leaving 9 bases between them. CDR3 length: 12 residues. CDR3: CATSGQSAEAFF. Here the CDR3 DNA reads TGTGCCACCAGTGGTCAGTCCGCTGAAGCTTTCTTT.

The V gene is TRBV6-1, the J gene TRBJ1-1, with D perhaps matching TRBD1 (5 bases). V lost 1 base to trimming and J lost 5 bases, with 8 bases between them. Germline loops: CDR1 MNHNS, CDR2 SASEGT. The CDR3 is 13 residues long. The CDR3 sequence: CASSEVKGTEAFF. The CDR3 nucleotides read TGTGCCAGCAGTGAAGTCAAGGGGACTGAAGCTTTCTTT.

This chain uses TRBV5-8 with TRBJ1-6; D remains unclear. CDR3 length equals 12 residues. V was pared by 3 bases and J by 9 bases, with 7 bases between. Germline CDR1 is SGHTS and CDR2 is YDEGEE. The CDR3 protein is CASSSQASPLHF. As DNA, the CDR3 is TGTGCCAGCAGCTCGCAAGCTTCACCCCTCCACTTT.

This clone came up many times. The chain links TRBV5-1 to TRBJ2-7, with D possibly TRBD1 on 6 matching bases. The CDR3 consists of 12 residues. V was shortened by 4 bases and J by 4 bases, with 9 bases between the two germline ends. The germline V gene encodes CDR1 SGHRS and CDR2 YFSETQ. The CDR3 loop reads CASSQQGYEQYF. DNA of the CDR3: TGCGCCAGCAGCCAACAGGGTTACGAGCAGTACTTC.

The chain carries TRBV6-2 or TRBV6-3 and TRBJ2-3, with a possible D match to TRBD2 (5 bases). Trimming stripped 5 bases from V and 0 bases from J, with 12 bases between. CDR1 is MNHEY, CDR2 SVGEGT, per germline. CDR3 length equals 15 residues. The chain's CDR3 is CASSDGVPSTDTQYF. In DNA form, the CDR3 reads TGTGCCAGCAGTGACGGGGTCCCTAGCACAGATACGCAGTATTTT.